Below, 3 T cell receptor beta chains from the same sample are listed, as sequenced in a study of T-cell memory formation after mild COVID-19. TCRdb re-analysed the 5' RACE reads in MiXCR, keeping a single row per CDR3 protein. The repertoire holds 300,000 to 400,000 distinct CDR3 sequences, 28% seen once, with about 13% in the top ten. The sequenced sample consisted of PBMCs or a T cell subset sorted from them (not recorded which). The receptor set was obtained from an adult woman who had mild COVID-19 (a few samples of this study predate the infection). Cell type and time point are not known.

This clonotype showed up just a few times. J is TRBJ2-1 and V is TRBV9; TRBD2 matches 15 bases. Germline V gene data show CDR1 as SGDLS and CDR2 as YYNGEE. Losses at the gene ends were 2 bases for V and 7 bases for J; bases not matched to a gene: 4. The CDR3 consists of 16 residues. The CDR3 nucleotides are TGTGCCAGCAGCGTGGTGGGGACTAGCGGGGGGAATGAGCAGTTCTTC. Protein sequence: CASSVVGTSGGNEQFF.

This clonotype occurred a few times. The genes are TRBV12-3 or TRBV12-4 and TRBJ2-7; 11 positions agree with TRBD2. J was trimmed by 6 bases and V by 1 base; bases with no gene match: 8. This CDR3 comprises 16 residues. Here the CDR3 reads CASSLVGSGGAAEQYF. The CDR3 DNA reads TGTGCCAGCAGTTTAGTTGGTAGCGGGGGGGCGGCCGAGCAGTACTTC.

Only a few counts were recorded for this clonotype. The DNA of the CDR3 is TGTGCCAGCAGTTCCGGGGCTAGCTTCGGCTACGAGCAGTACTTC. Translated, it gives CASSSGASFGYEQYF. The chain employs TRBV6-2 or TRBV6-3 and TRBJ2-7; D is perhaps TRBD1 or TRBD2 (5 bases each). The ends were cut back, 4 bases at V and 3 bases at J, with 16 bases in the middle. The CDR3 consists of 15 residues. The germline V gene has CDR1 MNHEY and CDR2 SVGEGT.